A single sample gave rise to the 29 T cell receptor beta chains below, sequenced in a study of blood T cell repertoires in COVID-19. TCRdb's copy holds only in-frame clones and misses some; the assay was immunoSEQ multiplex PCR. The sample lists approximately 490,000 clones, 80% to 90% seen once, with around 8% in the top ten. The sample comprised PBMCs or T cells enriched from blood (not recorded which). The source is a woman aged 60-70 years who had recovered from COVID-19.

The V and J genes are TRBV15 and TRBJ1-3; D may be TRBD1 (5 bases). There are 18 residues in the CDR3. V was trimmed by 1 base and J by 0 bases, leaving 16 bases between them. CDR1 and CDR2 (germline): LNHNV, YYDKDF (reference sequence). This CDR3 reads CATSRGFGGSLSGNTIYF. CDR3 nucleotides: TGTGCCACCAGCAGAGGGTTCGGGGGGTCCCTCTCTGGAAACACCATATATTTT.

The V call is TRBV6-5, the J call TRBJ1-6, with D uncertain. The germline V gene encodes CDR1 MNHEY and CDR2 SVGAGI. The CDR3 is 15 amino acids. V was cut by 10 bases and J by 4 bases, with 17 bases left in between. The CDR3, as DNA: TGTGCCACCTTTGGGCTCCCCTCGTATAATTCACCCCTCCACTTT. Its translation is CATFGLPSYNSPLHF.

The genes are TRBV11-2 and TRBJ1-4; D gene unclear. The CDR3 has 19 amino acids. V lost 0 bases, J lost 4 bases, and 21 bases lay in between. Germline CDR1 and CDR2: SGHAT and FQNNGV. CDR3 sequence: CASSLDLGVYGENNEKLFF. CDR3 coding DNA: TGTGCCAGCAGCTTAGATCTGGGCGTATACGGCGAGAATAATGAAAAACTGTTTTTT.

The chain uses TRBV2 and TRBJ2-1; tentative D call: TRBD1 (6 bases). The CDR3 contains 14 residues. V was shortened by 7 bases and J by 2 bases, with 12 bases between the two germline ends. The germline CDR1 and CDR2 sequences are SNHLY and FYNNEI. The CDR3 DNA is TGTGCCAGCAACGAGGACAGAGCCTACAATGAGCAGTTCTTC. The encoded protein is CASNEDRAYNEQFF.

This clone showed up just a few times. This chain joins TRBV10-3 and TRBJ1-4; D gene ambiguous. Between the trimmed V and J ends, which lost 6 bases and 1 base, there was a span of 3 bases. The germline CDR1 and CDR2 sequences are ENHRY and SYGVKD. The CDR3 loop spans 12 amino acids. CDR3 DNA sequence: TGTGCCATCAGCGGAACTAATGAAAAACTGTTTTTT. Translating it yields CAISGTNEKLFF.

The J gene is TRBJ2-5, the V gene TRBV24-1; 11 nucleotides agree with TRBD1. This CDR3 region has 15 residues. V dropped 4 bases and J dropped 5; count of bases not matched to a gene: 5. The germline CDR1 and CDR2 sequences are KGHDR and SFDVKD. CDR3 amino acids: CATSEPGQGVETQYF. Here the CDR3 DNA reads TGTGCCACCAGTGAACCGGGACAGGGGGTGGAGACCCAGTACTTC.

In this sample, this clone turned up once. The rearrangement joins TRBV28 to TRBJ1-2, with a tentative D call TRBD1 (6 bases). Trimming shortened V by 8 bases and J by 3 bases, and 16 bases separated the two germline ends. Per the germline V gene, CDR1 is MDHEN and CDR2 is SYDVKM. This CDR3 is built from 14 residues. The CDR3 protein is CASYTTGWDYGYTF. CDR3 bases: TGTGCCAGCTATACCACAGGGTGGGACTATGGCTACACCTTC.

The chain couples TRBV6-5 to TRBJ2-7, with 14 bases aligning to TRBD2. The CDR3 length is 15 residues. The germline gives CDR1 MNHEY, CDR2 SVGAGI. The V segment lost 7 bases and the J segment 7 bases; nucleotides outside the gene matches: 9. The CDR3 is CASIGTSGGAMEQYV. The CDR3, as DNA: TGTGCCAGCATCGGGACTAGCGGGGGTGCCATGGAGCAGTACGTC.

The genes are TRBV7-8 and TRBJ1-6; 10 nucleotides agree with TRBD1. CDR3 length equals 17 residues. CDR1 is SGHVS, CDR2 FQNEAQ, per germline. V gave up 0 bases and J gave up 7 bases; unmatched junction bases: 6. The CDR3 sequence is CASSLAGQGTRNSPLHF. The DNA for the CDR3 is TGTGCCAGCAGCTTAGCGGGACAGGGGACAAGGAATTCACCCCTCCACTTT.

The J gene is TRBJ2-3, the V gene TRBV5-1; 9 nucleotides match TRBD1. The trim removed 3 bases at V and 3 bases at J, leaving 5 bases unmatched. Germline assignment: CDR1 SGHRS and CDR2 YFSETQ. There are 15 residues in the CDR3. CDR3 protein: CASSWTGERTDTQYF. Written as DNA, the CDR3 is TGCGCCAGCAGCTGGACAGGGGAGAGGACAGATACGCAGTATTTT.

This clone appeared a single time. This CDR3 reads CASSLQQGRDYGYTF. CDR3 sequence (DNA): TGCGCCAGCAGCTTGCAGCAGGGTAGGGACTATGGCTACACCTTC. This chain joins TRBV5-1 and TRBJ1-2; tentative D call: TRBD1 (5 bases). CDR1 is SGHRS and CDR2 is YFSETQ in the germline V gene. The CDR3 contains 15 residues. V lost 1 base and J 3 bases, leaving 13 bases between the germline ends.

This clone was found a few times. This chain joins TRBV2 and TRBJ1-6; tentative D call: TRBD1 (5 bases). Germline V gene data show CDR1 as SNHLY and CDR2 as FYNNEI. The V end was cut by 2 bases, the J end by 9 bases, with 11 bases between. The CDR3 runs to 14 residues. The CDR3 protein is CASSESGIGSPLHF. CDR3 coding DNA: TGTGCCAGCAGTGAATCAGGGATAGGTTCACCCCTCCACTTT. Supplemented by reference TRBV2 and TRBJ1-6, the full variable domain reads EPEVTQTPSHQVTQMGQEVILRCVPISNHLYFYWYRQILGQKVEFLVSFYNNEISEKSEIFDDQFSVERPDGSNFTLKIRSTKLEDSAMYFCASSESGIGSPLHFGNGTRLTVT.

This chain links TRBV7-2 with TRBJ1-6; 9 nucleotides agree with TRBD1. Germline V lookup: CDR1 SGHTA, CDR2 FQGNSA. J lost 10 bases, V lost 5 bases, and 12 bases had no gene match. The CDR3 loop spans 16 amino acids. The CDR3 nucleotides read TGTGCCAGCAGCCTAACCGTCACAGGGGGCAAATCACCCCTCCACTTT. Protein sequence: CASSLTVTGGKSPLHF.

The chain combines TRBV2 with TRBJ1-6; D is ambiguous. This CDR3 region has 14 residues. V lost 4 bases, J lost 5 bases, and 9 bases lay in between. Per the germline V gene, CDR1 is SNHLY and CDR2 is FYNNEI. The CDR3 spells CASSVKQDNSPLHF. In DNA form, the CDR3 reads TGTGCCAGCAGTGTAAAGCAGGATAATTCACCCCTCCACTTT. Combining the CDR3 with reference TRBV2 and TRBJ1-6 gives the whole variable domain EPEVTQTPSHQVTQMGQEVILRCVPISNHLYFYWYRQILGQKVEFLVSFYNNEISEKSEIFDDQFSVERPDGSNFTLKIRSTKLEDSAMYFCASSVKQDNSPLHFGNGTRLTVT.

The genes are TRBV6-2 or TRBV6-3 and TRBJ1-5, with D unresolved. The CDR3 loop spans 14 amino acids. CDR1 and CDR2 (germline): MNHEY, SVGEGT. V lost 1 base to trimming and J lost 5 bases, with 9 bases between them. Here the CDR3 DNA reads TGTGCCAGCAGTTACTTTCCGAGGGATCAGCCCCAGCATTTT. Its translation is CASSYFPRDQPQHF.

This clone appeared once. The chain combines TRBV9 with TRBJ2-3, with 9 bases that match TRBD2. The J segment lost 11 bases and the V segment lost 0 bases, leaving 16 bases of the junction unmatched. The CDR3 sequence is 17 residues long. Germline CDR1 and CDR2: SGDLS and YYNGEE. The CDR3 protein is CASSVGVQAGGSYGQYF. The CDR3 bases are TGTGCCAGCAGCGTAGGCGTCCAAGCGGGGGGTTCCTATGGGCAGTATTTT.

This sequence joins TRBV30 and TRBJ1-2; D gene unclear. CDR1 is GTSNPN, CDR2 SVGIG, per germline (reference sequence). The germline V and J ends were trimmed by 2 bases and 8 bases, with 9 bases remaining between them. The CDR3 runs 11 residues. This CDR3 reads CAWSRREGYTF. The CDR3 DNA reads TGTGCCTGGAGTCGAAGGGAGGGCTACACCTTC.

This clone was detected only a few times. CDR3: CASSPDWNTEAFF. The CDR3 bases are TGTGCCAGCAGTCCCGACTGGAACACTGAAGCTTTCTTT. The gene calls are TRBV11-2 and TRBJ1-1; no clear D gene. The CDR3 totals 13 residues. Germline CDR1 and CDR2: SGHAT and FQNNGV. Trimming took 6 bases from V and 1 from J, leaving 9 bases between them.

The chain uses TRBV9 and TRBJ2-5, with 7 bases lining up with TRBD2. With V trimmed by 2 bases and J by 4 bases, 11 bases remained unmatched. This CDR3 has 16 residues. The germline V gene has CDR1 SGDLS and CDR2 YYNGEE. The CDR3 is CASSVAGGGNRETQYF. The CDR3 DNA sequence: TGTGCCAGCAGCGTGGCAGGCGGGGGTAATCGAGAGACCCAGTACTTC. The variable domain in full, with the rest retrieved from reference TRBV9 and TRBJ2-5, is DSGVTQTPKHLITATGQRVTLRCSPRSGDLSVYWYQQSLDQGLQFLIQYYNGEERAKGNILERFSAQQFPDLHSELNLSSLELGDSALYFCASSVAGGGNRETQYFGPGTRLLVL.

CDR3 protein: CASRLAGGQEFF. CDR3 nucleotides: TGTGCCAGCAGGCTAGCGGGGGGGCAGGAGTTCTTC. The chain joins TRBV2 to TRBJ2-1; 12 nucleotides align to TRBD2. CDR3 length: 12 residues. CDR1 SNHLY and CDR2 FYNNEI come from the germline V gene. Trimming at V came to 6 bases and at J to 14 bases, leaving 5 bases not matched to a gene.

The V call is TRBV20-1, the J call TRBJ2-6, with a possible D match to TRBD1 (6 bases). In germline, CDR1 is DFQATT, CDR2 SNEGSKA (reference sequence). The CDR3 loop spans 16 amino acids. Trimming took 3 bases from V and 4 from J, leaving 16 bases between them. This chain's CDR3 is CSASMAQGGGANVLTF. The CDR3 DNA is TGCAGTGCTAGTATGGCACAAGGGGGAGGGGCCAACGTCCTGACTTTC.

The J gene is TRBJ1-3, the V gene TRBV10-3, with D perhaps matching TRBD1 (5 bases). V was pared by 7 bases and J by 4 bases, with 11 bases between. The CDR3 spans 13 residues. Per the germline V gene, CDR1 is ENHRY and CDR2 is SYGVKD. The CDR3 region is CAITGSKGNTIYF. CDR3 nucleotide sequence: TGTGCCATCACAGGGTCGAAAGGAAACACCATATATTTT.

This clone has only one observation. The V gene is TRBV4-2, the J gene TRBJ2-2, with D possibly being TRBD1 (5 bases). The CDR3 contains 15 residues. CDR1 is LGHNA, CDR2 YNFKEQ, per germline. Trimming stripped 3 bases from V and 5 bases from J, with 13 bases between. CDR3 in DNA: TGTGCCAGCAGCCAGCTGTTTGCAGGGACCGGGGAGCTGTTTTTT. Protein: CASSQLFAGTGELFF.

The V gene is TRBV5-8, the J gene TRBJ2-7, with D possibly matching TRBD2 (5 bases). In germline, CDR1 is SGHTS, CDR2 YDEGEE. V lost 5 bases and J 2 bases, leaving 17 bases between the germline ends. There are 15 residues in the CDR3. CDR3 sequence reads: CASSPNVGITYEQYF. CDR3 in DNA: TGTGCCAGCAGTCCTAACGTCGGGATCACCTACGAGCAGTACTTC.

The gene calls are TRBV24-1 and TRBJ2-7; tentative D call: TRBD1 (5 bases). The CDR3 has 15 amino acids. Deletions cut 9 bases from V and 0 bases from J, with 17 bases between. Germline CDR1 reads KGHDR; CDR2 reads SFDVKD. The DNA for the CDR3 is TGTGCCACCCGGCCCCTGACAGTTAACTCCTACGAGCAGTACGTC. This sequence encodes CATRPLTVNSYEQYV.

This chain's CDR3 is CASSLAGLAGGPDTQYF. The DNA for the CDR3 is TGTGCCAGCAGCTTAGCGGGACTAGCGGGGGGACCAGATACGCAGTATTTT. The chain carries TRBV7-2 and TRBJ2-3, with 15 nucleotides matching TRBD2. This CDR3 is 17 amino acids long. Germline V gene lookup returns CDR1 SGHTA and CDR2 FQGNSA. V lost 0 bases to trimming and J lost 4 bases; unmatched junction nucleotides: 2.

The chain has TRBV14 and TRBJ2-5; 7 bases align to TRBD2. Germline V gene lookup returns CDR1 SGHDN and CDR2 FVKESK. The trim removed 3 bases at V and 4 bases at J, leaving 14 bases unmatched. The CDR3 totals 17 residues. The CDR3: CASSHLTGGGGGETQYF. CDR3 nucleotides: TGTGCCAGCAGCCATCTCACTGGTGGAGGCGGGGGAGAGACCCAGTACTTC.

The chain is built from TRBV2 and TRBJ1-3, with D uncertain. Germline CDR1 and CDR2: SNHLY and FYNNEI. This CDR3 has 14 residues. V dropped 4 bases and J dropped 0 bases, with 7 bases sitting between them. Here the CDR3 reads CASSGGTSGNTIYF. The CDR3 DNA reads TGTGCCAGCAGTGGAGGAACCTCTGGAAACACCATATATTTT. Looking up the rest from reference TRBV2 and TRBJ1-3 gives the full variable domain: EPEVTQTPSHQVTQMGQEVILRCVPISNHLYFYWYRQILGQKVEFLVSFYNNEISEKSEIFDDQFSVERPDGSNFTLKIRSTKLEDSAMYFCASSGGTSGNTIYFGEGSWLTVV.

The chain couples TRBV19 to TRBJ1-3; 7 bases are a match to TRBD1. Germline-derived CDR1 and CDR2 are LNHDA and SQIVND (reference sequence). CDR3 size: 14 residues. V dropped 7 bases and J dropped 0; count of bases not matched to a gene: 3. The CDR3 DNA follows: TGTGCCAGTATGGGACAGATCTCTGGAAACACCATATATTTT. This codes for CASMGQISGNTIYF.